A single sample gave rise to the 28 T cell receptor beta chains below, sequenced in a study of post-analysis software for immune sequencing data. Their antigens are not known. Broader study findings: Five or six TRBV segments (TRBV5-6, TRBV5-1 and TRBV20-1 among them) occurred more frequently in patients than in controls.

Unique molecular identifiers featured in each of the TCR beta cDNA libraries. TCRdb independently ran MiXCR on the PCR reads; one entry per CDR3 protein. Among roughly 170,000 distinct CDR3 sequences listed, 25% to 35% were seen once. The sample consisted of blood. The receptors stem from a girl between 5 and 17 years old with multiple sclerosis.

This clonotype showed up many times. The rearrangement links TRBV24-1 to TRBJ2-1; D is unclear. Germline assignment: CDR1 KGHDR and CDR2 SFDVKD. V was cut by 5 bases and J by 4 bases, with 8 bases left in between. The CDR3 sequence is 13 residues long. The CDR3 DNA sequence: TGTGCCACCAGTGCGGAAGGATACAATGAGCAGTTCTTC. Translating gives CATSAEGYNEQFF.

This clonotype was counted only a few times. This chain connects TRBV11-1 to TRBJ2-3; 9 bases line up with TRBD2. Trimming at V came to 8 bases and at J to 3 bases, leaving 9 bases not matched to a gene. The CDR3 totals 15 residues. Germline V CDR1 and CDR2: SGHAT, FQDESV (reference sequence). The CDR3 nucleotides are TGTGCCAGCGGAAATCCGGGACTAGCAACAGATACGCAGTATTTT. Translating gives CASGNPGLATDTQYF.

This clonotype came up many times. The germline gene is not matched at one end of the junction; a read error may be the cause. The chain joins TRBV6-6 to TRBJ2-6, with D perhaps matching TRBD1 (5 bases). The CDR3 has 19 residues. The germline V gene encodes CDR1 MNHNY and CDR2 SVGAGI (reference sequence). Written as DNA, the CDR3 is TGTGCCAGCAGTTACCCTATCCAGGGCCTAGAAGCTGGGGCCAACGTCTTGACTTTC. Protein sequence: CASSYPIQGLEAGANVLTF.

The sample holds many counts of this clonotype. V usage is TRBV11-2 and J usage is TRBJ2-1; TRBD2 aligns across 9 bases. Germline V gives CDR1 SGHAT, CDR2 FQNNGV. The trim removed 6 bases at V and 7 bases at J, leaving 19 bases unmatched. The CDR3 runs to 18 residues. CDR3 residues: CASSKGALLAGGPNEQFF. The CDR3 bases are TGTGCCAGCAGTAAGGGGGCTTTGTTGGCGGGAGGGCCGAATGAGCAGTTCTTC.

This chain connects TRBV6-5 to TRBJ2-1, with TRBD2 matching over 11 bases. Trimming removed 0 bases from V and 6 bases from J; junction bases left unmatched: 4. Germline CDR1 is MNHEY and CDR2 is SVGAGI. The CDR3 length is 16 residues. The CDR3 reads CASSYSGTSGPNEQFF. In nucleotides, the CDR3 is TGTGCCAGCAGTTACTCGGGGACTAGCGGACCCAATGAGCAGTTCTTC.

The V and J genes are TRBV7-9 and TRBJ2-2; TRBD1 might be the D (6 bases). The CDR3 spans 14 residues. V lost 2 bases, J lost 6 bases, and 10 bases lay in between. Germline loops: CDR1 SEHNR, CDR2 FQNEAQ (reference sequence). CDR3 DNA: TGTGCCAGCAGCTTATTGGGGGCTCCCGGGGAGCTGTTTTTT. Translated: CASSLLGAPGELFF.

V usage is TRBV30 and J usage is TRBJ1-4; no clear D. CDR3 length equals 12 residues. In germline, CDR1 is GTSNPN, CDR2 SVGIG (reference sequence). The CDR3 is CAGGGLPQKLFF. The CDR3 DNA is TGTGCGGGAGGAGGACTACCGCAAAAACTGTTTTTT.

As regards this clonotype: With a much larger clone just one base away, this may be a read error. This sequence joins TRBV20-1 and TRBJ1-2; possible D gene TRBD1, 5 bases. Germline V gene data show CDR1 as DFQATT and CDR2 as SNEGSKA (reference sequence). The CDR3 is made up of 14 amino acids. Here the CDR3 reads CSAQGGAGNYGNTF. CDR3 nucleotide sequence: TGCAGTGCCCAAGGTGGGGCGGGGAACTATGGCAACACCTTC.

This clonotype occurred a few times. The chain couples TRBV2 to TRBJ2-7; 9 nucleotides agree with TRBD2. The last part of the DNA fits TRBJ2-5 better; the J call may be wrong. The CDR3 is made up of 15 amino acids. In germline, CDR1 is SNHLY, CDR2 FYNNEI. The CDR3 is CATSGTSGPIETQYF. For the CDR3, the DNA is TGTGCCACCTCGGGCACTAGCGGGCCCATAGAGACCCAGTACTTC.

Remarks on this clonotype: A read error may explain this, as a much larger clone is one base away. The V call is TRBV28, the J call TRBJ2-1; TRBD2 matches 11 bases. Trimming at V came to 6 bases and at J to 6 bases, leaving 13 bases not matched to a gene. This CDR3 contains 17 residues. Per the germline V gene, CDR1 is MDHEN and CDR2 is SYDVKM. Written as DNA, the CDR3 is TGTGCCAGCAGCCACCGGGACCGACTAGCGGGATTCAATGAGCAGTTCTTC. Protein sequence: CASSHRDRLAGFNEQFF.

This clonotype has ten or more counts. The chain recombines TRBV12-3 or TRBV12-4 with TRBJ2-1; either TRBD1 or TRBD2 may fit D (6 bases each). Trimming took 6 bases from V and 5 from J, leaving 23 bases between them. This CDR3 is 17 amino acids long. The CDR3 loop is CASSPFSGGQVHNEQFF. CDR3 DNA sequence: TGTGCCAGCAGCCCATTTAGTGGGGGGCAGGTTCACAATGAGCAGTTCTTC.

The chain's CDR3 is CASSSRGGPTYEQYF. The DNA of the CDR3 is TGTGCCAGCAGCTCACGGGGCGGGCCGACCTACGAGCAGTACTTC. This rearrangement joins TRBV11-3 to TRBJ2-7; D is perhaps TRBD1 or TRBD2 (5 bases each). The V end lost 4 bases, the J end lost 2 bases, and 15 bases lay between the germline ends. The CDR3 totals 15 residues. CDR1 is SGHNT and CDR2 is YENEEA in the germline V gene.

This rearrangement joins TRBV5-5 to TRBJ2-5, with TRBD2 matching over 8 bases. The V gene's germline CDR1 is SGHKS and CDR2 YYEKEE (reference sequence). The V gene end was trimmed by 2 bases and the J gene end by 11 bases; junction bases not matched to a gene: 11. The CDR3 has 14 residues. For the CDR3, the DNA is TGTGCCAGCAGCTTTAGCGGGATTTACAATGAGCAGTACTTC. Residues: CASSFSGIYNEQYF.

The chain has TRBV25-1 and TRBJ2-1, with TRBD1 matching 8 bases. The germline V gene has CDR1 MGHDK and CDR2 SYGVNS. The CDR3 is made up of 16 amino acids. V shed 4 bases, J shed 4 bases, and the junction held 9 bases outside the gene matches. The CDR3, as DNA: TGTGCCAGCAGTGTGATCCGGGACAGGCATTACAATGAGCAGTTCTTC. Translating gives CASSVIRDRHYNEQFF.

CDR3 DNA: TGTGCCACTCAGGGACAGGGGGGTCCCTACGAGCAGTACTTC. The encoded protein is CATQGQGGPYEQYF. The J gene is TRBJ2-7, the V gene TRBV2; 11 positions match TRBD1. Unmatched junction bases numbered 7, after V lost 10 bases and J lost 2 bases. The CDR3 is 14 residues long. Germline V gene sequence: CDR1 SNHLY, CDR2 FYNNEI.

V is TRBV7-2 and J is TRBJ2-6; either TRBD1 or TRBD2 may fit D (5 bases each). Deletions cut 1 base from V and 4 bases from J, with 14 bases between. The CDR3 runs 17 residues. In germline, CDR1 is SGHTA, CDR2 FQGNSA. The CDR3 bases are TGTGCCAGCAGCTTAGGCCCTCGAGGGGCCGGGGCCAACGTCCTGACTTTC. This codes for CASSLGPRGAGANVLTF.

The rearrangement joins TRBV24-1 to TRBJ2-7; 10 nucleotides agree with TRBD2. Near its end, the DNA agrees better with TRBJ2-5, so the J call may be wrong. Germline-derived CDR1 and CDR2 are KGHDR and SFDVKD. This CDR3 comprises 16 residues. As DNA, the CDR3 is TGTGCCACCAGTGATCCAAGAGCGGGAGGGCAGGAGACCCAGTACTTC. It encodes CATSDPRAGGQETQYF.

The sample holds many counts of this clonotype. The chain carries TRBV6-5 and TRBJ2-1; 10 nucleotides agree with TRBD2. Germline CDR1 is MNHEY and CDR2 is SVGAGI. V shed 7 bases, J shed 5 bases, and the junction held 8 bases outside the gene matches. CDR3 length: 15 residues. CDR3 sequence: CASNPGLAYDNEQFF. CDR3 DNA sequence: TGTGCCAGCAACCCGGGACTAGCGTATGACAATGAGCAGTTCTTC.

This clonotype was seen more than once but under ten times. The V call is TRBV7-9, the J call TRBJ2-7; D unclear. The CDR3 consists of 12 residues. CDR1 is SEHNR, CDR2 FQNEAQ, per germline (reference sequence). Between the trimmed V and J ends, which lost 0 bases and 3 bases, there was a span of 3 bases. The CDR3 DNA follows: TGTGCCAGCAGCTTAGCGGACTACGAGCAGTACTTC. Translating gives CASSLADYEQYF.

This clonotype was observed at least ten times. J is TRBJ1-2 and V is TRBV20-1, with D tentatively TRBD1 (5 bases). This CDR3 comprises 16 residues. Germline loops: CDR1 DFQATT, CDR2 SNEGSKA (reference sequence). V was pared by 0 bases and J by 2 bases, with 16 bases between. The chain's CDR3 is CSARDGGREVNYGYTF. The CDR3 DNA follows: TGCAGTGCTAGAGATGGGGGTAGAGAGGTGAACTATGGCTACACCTTC.

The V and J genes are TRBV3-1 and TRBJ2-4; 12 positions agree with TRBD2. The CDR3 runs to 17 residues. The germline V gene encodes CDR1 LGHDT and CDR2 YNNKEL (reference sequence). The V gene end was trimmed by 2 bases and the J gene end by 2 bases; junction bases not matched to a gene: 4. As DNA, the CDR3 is TGTGCCAGCAGCCAATCTGGGACTAGCGGGTCCAAAAACATTCAGTACTTC. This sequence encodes CASSQSGTSGSKNIQYF.

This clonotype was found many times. The DNA of the CDR3 is TGTGCCATCAAATCCGGGACCAGCTCCTACGAGCAGTACTTC. Translation: CAIKSGTSSYEQYF. The chain employs TRBV10-3 and TRBJ2-7; D is tentatively TRBD1 or TRBD2 (5 bases each). Trimming left V 7 bases short and J 0 bases short, with 13 bases between. The germline gives CDR1 ENHRY, CDR2 SYGVKD. The CDR3 length is 14 residues.

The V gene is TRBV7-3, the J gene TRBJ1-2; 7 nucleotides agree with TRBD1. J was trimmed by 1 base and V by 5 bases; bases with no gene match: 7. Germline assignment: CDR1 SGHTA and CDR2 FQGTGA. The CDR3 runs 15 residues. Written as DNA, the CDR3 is TGTGCCAGCAGCCCGGAACCAGGGGGTAACTATGGCTACACCTTC. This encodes CASSPEPGGNYGYTF.

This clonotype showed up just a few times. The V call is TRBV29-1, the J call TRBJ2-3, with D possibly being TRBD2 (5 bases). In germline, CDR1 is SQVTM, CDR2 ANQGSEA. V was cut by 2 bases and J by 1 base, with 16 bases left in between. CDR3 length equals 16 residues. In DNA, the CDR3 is TGCAGCGTTGAAACTCGGCGCACCGGGGGCACAGATACGCAGTATTTT. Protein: CSVETRRTGGTDTQYF.

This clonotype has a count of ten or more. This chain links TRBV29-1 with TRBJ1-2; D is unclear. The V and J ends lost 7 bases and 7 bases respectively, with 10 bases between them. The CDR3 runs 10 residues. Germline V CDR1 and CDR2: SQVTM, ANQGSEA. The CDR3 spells CSAWGGGYTF. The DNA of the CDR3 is TGCAGCGCCTGGGGAGGTGGCTACACCTTC.

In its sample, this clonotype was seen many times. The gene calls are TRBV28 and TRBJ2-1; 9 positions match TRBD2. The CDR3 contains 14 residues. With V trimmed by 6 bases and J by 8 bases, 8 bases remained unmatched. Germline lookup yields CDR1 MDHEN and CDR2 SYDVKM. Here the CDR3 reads CASSIAGVGDEQFF. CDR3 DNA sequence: TGTGCCAGCAGCATAGCGGGAGTCGGCGATGAGCAGTTCTTC.

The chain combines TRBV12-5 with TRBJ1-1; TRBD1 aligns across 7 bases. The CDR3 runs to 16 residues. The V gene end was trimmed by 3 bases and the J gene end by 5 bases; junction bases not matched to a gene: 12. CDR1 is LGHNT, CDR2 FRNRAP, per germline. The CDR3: CASGFMVGRGQTEAFF. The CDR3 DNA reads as TGTGCTAGTGGTTTCATGGTGGGGAGGGGGCAAACTGAAGCTTTCTTT. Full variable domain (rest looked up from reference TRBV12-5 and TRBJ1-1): DARVTQTPRHKVTEMGQEVTMRCQPILGHNTVFWYRQTMMQGLELLAYFRNRAPLDDSGMPKDRFSAEMPDATLATLKIQPSEPRDSAVYFCASGFMVGRGQTEAFFGQGTRLTVV.

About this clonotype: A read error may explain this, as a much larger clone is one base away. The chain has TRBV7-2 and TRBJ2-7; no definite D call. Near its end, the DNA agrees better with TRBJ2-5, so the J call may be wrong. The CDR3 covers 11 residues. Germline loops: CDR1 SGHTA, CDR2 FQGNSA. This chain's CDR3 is CTSRILETQYF. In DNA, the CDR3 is TGTACCAGCAGGATCTTGGAGACCCAGTACTTC.